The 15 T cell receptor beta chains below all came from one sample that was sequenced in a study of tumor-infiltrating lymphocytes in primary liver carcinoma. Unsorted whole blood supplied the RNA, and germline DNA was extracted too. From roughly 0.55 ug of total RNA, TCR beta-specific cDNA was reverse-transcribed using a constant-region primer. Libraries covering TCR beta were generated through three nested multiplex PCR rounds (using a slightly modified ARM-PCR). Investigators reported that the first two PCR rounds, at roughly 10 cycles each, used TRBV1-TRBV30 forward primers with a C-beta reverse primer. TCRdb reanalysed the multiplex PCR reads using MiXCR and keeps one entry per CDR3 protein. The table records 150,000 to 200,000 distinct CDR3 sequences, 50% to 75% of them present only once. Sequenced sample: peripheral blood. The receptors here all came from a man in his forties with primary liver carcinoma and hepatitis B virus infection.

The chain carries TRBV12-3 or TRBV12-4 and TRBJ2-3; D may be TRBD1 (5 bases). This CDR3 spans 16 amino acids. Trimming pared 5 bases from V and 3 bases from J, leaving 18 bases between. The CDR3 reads CASSHRGRTSTDTQYF. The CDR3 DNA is TGTGCCAGCAGTCACCGAGGCCGGACATCAACAGATACGCAGTATTTT.

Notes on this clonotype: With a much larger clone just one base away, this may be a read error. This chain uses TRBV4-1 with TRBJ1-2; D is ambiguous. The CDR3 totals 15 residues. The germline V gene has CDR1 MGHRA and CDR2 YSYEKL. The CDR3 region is CASSQAARTNNGYTF. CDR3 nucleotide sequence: TGCGCCAGCAGCCAAGCTGCCAGGACTAACAATGGCTACACCTTC.

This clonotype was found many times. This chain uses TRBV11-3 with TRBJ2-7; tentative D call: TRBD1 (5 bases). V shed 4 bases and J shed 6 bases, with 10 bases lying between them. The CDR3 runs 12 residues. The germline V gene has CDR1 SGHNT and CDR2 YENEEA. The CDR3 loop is CASSWGSGEQYF. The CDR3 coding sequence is TGTGCCAGCAGCTGGGGCTCGGGCGAGCAGTACTTC.

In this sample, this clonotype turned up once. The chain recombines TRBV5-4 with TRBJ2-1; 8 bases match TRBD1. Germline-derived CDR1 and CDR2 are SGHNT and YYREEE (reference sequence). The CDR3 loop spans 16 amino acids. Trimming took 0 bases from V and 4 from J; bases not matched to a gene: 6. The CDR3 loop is CASSLDGRGQYNEQFF. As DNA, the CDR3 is TGTGCCAGCAGCTTGGATGGCAGGGGGCAATACAATGAGCAGTTCTTC.

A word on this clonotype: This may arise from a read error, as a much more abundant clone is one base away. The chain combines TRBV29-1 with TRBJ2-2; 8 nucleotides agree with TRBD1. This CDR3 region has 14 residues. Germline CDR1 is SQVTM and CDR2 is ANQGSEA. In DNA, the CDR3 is TGCAGCGTTAGCGGACAGGGATACACCGGGGAGCTGCTTTTT. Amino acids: CSVSGQGYTGELLF.

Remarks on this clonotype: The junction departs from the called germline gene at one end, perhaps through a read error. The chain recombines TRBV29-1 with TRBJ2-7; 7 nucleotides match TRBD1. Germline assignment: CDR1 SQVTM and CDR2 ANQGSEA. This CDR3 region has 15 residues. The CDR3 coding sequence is TGCTGCGTTGTTGTGTTTGGACAGGCCAACTACGAGCAGTACTTC. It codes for CCVVVFGQANYEQYF.

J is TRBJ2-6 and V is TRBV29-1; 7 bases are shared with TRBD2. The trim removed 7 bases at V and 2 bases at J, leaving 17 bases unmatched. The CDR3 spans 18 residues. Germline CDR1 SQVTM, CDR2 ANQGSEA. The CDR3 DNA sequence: TGCAGCGCAATACTATACGGGGGGAGACAACCTGGGGCCAACGTCCTGACTTTC. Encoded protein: CSAILYGGRQPGANVLTF.

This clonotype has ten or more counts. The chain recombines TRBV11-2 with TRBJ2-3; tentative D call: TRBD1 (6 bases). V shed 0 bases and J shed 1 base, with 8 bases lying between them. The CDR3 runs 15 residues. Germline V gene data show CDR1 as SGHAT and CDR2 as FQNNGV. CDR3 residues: CASSLDGGGTDTQYF. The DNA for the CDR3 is TGTGCCAGCAGCTTAGATGGGGGCGGCACAGATACGCAGTATTTT.

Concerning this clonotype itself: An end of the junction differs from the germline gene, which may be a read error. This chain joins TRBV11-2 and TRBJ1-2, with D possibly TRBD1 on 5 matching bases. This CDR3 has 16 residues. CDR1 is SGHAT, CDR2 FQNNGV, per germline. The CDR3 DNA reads TGTGCCAGCAGCTTAGGTGGTACAGGTACCTTCTATTGCTACACCTTC. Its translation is CASSLGGTGTFYCYTF.

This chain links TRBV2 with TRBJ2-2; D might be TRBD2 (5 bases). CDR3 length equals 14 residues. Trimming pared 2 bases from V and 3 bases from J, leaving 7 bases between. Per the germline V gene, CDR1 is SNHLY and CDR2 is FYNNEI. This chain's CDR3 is CASSESGYTGELFF. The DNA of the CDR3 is TGTGCCAGCAGTGAAAGCGGCTACACCGGGGAGCTGTTTTTT.

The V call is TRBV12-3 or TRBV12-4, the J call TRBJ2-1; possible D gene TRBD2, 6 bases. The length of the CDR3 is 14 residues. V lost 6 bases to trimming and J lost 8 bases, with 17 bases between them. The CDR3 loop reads CASSNGGKGYEQFF. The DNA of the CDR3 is TGTGCCAGCAGCAATGGCGGGAAGGGGTATGAGCAGTTCTTC.

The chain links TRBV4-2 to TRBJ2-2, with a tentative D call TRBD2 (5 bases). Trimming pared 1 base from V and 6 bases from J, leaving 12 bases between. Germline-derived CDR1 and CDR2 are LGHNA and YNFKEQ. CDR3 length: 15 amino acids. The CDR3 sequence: CASSQVTGTPGELFF. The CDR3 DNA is TGTGCCAGCAGCCAAGTGACGGGAACGCCCGGGGAGCTGTTTTTT.

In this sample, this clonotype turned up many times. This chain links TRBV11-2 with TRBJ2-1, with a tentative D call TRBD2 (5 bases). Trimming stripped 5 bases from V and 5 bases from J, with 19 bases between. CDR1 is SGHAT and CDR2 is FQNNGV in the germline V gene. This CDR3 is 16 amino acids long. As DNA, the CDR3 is TGTGCCAGCAGCGGTCCTAGGTGGGAGTCCAACAATGAGCAGTTCTTC. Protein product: CASSGPRWESNNEQFF.

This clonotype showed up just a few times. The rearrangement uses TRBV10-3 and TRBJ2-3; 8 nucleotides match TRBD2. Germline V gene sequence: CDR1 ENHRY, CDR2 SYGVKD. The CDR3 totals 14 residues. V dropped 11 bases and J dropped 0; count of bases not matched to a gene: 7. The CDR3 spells CAVTSGSSTDTQYF. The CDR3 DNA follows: TGTGCCGTCACTAGCGGATCTAGCACAGATACGCAGTATTTT.

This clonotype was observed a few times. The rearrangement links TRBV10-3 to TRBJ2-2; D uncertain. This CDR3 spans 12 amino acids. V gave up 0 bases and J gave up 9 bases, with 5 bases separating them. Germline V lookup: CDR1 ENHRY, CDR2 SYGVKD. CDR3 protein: CAISESARELFF. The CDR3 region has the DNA TGTGCCATCAGTGAGTCCGCCCGGGAGCTGTTTTTT.